The entry below gives a single T cell receptor (beta chain) sequence along with its context. The antigen remains unidentified. This sample was taken from a study of immune cell composition in non-small cell lung cancer. Overall study: Tumours were mainly lung adenocarcinoma or squamous cell carcinoma.

The CDR3 totals 17 residues. V gave up 4 bases and J gave up 5 bases, with 24 bases separating them. CDR1 is SGHRS and CDR2 is YFSETQ in the germline V gene. Points from the study as a whole: Squamous carcinomas (approximately 75%) more often had tumour-associated clones >0.5% than adenocarcinomas (33%).

This table comes from immunoSEQ multiplex PCR, and its TCRdb copy is limited to in-frame clones, with some not included. Among 4,000 to 5,000 clones listed, about three quarters were seen once. Normal lung was sampled as far from the tumour as possible, at least 3 cm. This TCR was sampled from a human donor with non-small cell lung cancer. This chain joins TRBV5-1 and TRBJ2-5, with D maybe TRBD2 (7 bases). Source material: non-adjacent lung tissue. Here the CDR3 reads CASSAGSGAAGGETQYF. The CDR3 bases are TGCGCCAGCAGCGCGGGCTCAGGGGCGGCCGGGGGGGAGACCCAGTACTTC.